The 29 T cell receptor beta chains in this list originate from one sample, sequenced in a study of cytomegalovirus exposure and HLA in healthy donors. In the PCR, 60 Vbeta and 13 Jbeta primers were used. Profiled with immunoSEQ multiplex PCR; TCRdb holds only in-frame clones, not every one. Among about 81,000 clones listed, 70% to 90% were seen once. Specimen: PBMCs. The receptors originated from a man aged 18 to 29 in good health and CMV-seronegative.

This clone was observed a single time. This chain links TRBV6-1 with TRBJ2-1; 7 bases are a match to TRBD2. Germline lookup yields CDR1 MNHNS and CDR2 SASEGT. V lost 2 bases and J lost 9; bases outside the gene matches: 7. This CDR3 region has 14 residues. CDR3 sequence: CASSELGGSSEQFF. As DNA, the CDR3 is TGTGCCAGCAGTGAACTCGGCGGGAGCAGTGAGCAGTTCTTC.

The chain recombines TRBV19 with TRBJ1-5, with D uncertain. V was cut by 3 bases and J by 6 bases, with 12 bases left in between. The V gene's germline CDR1 is LNHDA and CDR2 SQIVND (reference sequence). CDR3 length: 14 amino acids. The CDR3 DNA reads TGTGCCAGTAGTATTCTCGGGGTTGGTCAGCCCCAGCATTTT. Its protein is CASSILGVGQPQHF.

This chain joins TRBV7-3 and TRBJ1-1; D gene unclear. Germline lookup yields CDR1 SGHTA and CDR2 FQGTGA. Trimming took off 2 bases at V and 1 base at J, with 8 bases between the two ends. This CDR3 is built from 14 residues. The chain's CDR3 is CASSLFGQNTEAFF. The CDR3, as DNA: TGTGCCAGCAGCTTATTTGGGCAGAACACTGAAGCTTTCTTT.

This chain links TRBV7-8 with TRBJ2-1; 7 bases fit TRBD2. From germline, CDR1 is SGHVS and CDR2 FQNEAQ. Trimming at V came to 5 bases and at J to 5 bases, leaving 9 bases not matched to a gene. The CDR3 spans 15 residues. The CDR3 nucleotides read TGTGCCAGCAGCCCCAGGCGGGAGTCCAACAATGAGCAGTTCTTC. Translated, it gives CASSPRRESNNEQFF.

The chain has TRBV9 and TRBJ2-6; D perhaps matches TRBD1 (6 bases). Germline loops: CDR1 SGDLS, CDR2 YYNGEE. This CDR3 spans 15 amino acids. V lost 0 bases and J lost 3, with 7 bases in between. The CDR3 nucleotides are TGTGCCAGCAGCGTAGAGGGGGATGGGGCCAACGTCCTGACTTTC. It yields the protein CASSVEGDGANVLTF.

The CDR3 nucleotides read TGTGCCAGCGCCCTCGGCTGGCTAGCCCGCACAGATACGCAGTATTTT. Residues: CASALGWLARTDTQYF. V usage is TRBV7-2 and J usage is TRBJ2-3, with D possibly being TRBD2 (5 bases). The V gene lost 8 bases and the J gene lost 1 base, with 19 bases spanning the gap. Germline values: CDR1 SGHTA, CDR2 FQGNSA. The CDR3 loop spans 16 amino acids.

The rearrangement joins TRBV25-1 to TRBJ1-1; tentative D call: TRBD1 (6 bases). Trimming shortened V by 5 bases and J by 8 bases, and 12 bases separated the two germline ends. The CDR3 is 12 residues long. CDR1 MGHDK and CDR2 SYGVNS come from the germline V gene. For the CDR3, the DNA is TGTGCCAGCAGTTACAGGGCTGGGGAAGCTTTCTTT. Protein sequence: CASSYRAGEAFF.

The rearrangement joins TRBV10-3 to TRBJ2-5; TRBD1 aligns across 7 bases. Germline loops: CDR1 ENHRY, CDR2 SYGVKD. V lost 5 bases, J lost 2 bases, and 5 bases stayed unmatched. This CDR3 spans 14 amino acids. CDR3 protein: CAISPGQDQETQYF. CDR3 bases: TGTGCCATCAGTCCTGGACAGGATCAAGAGACCCAGTACTTC.

The J gene is TRBJ1-2, the V gene TRBV28; no firm D call. V lost 8 bases, J lost 0 bases, and 10 bases lay in between. This CDR3 comprises 13 residues. The germline V gene encodes CDR1 MDHEN and CDR2 SYDVKM. The CDR3 loop reads CASRSRTNYGYTF. The CDR3 bases are TGTGCCAGCCGTTCCAGAACTAACTATGGCTACACCTTC.

The V gene is TRBV9, the J gene TRBJ2-7; TRBD2 might be the D (6 bases). The length of the CDR3 is 14 residues. Germline V gene sequence: CDR1 SGDLS, CDR2 YYNGEE. With 2 bases removed from V and 2 bases from J, the gap between germline ends came to 11 bases. The chain's CDR3 is CASSVGGTAYEQYF. In DNA, the CDR3 is TGTGCCAGCAGCGTTGGGGGGACTGCCTACGAGCAGTACTTC.

The chain employs TRBV7-9 and TRBJ2-1, with 8 positions matching TRBD2. CDR1 is SEHNR and CDR2 is FQNEAQ in the germline V gene (reference sequence). This CDR3 region has 15 residues. The junction had 10 bases not matched to a gene; V was cut back by 5 bases and J by 7 bases. The CDR3 is CASSPAGGLRNEQFF. In DNA, the CDR3 is TGTGCCAGCAGCCCCGCGGGGGGCTTGAGGAATGAGCAGTTCTTC.

Here the CDR3 reads CASSFDPSGSYEQYF. As DNA, the CDR3 is TGTGCCAGCAGCTTCGACCCTAGCGGGAGCTACGAGCAGTACTTC. The rearrangement uses TRBV7-2 and TRBJ2-7, with TRBD2 matching over 10 bases. The CDR3 contains 15 residues. The V gene end was trimmed by 3 bases and the J gene end by 3 bases; junction bases not matched to a gene: 5. Germline V CDR1 and CDR2: SGHTA, FQGNSA.

This clone was seen a few times. The V and J genes are TRBV7-2 and TRBJ1-1; D is undetermined. The CDR3 is made up of 10 amino acids. The germline CDR1 and CDR2 sequences are SGHTA and FQGNSA. Trimming stripped 6 bases from V and 10 bases from J, with 9 bases between. This chain's CDR3 is CASSSSGAFF. The CDR3 bases are TGTGCCAGCAGTTCCTCGGGAGCTTTCTTT.

This clone showed up just a few times. This rearrangement joins TRBV6-5 to TRBJ1-2; the match to TRBD1 covers 10 bases. Per germline, CDR1 MNHEY and CDR2 SVGAGI. The CDR3 runs to 16 residues. Germline trimming cut 2 bases from V and 2 bases from J; bases unmatched to any gene: 5. The CDR3 region has the DNA TGTGCCAGCAGTTACACTAGGACAGGGGGGAACTATGGCTACACCTTC. This encodes CASSYTRTGGNYGYTF.

The rearrangement joins TRBV6-1 to TRBJ2-7; tentative D call: TRBD1 (6 bases). CDR3 length equals 17 residues. Germline values: CDR1 MNHNS, CDR2 SASEGT. Trimming removed 4 bases at V and 3 bases at J, with 22 bases between. CDR3 region: CASSGRDTLAANYEQYF. CDR3 in DNA: TGTGCCAGCAGTGGCCGGGACACCTTAGCAGCCAACTACGAGCAGTACTTC.

J is TRBJ1-3 and V is TRBV18; D ambiguous. CDR3 length: 15 residues. Germline assignment: CDR1 KGHSH and CDR2 LQKENI. Trimming cost V 3 bases and J 2 bases, with 11 bases left between them. CDR3 loop: CASSPSVSAGNTIYF. The CDR3 DNA reads TGTGCCAGCTCACCGTCCGTGTCGGCTGGAAACACCATATATTTT. The whole variable domain, remainder taken from reference TRBV18 and TRBJ1-3, is NAGVMQNPRHLVRRRGQEARLRCSPMKGHSHVYWYRQLPEEGLKFMVYLQKENIIDESGMPKERFSAEFPKEGPSILRIQQVVRGDSAAYFCASSPSVSAGNTIYFGEGSWLTVV.

This sequence joins TRBV5-6 and TRBJ2-2, with a tentative D call TRBD1 (5 bases). This CDR3 comprises 19 residues. V lost 1 base, J lost 1 base, and 20 bases lay in between. In germline, CDR1 is SGHDT, CDR2 YYEEEE. The DNA for the CDR3 is TGTGCCAGCAGCTTGTACCTTTCAGGGCCTGGGAAGAACACCGGGGAGCTGTTTTTT. This codes for CASSLYLSGPGKNTGELFF.

The chain employs TRBV5-1 and TRBJ2-1; 7 nucleotides agree with TRBD2. CDR3 length: 13 amino acids. Germline V lookup: CDR1 SGHRS, CDR2 YFSETQ. V lost 0 bases to trimming and J lost 8 bases; unmatched junction nucleotides: 2. DNA for the CDR3: TGCGCCAGCAGCTTGGGGACTAGTTATGAGCAGTTCTTC. Amino acid sequence: CASSLGTSYEQFF.

The gene calls are TRBV7-2 and TRBJ2-3, with TRBD1 matching over 8 bases. Germline values: CDR1 SGHTA, CDR2 FQGNSA. V dropped 1 base and J dropped 7; count of bases not matched to a gene: 1. The CDR3 covers 13 residues. The CDR3 is CASSLGTGNTQYF. CDR3 nucleotide sequence: TGTGCCAGCAGCTTAGGGACAGGGAATACGCAGTATTTT.

Remarks on this clone: An end of the junction differs from the germline gene, which may be a read error. This chain connects TRBV4-2 to TRBJ2-6, with D possibly matching TRBD2 (6 bases). CDR1 is LGHNA, CDR2 YNFKEQ, per germline. CDR3 length equals 21 residues. The CDR3 DNA is TGTGCCAGCAGCCAAGAAGCTCGGCCCCCGGGGAGGCGCTCTGGGGCCAACGTCCCGACTTTC. The encoded protein is CASSQEARPPGRRSGANVPTF.

J is TRBJ2-3 and V is TRBV7-9, with 9 bases fitting TRBD2. Germline V gives CDR1 SEHNR, CDR2 FQNEAQ (reference sequence). The trim removed 7 bases at V and 4 bases at J, leaving 9 bases unmatched. This CDR3 has 15 amino acids. The CDR3 region is CASIRSGSGADTQYF. Written as DNA, the CDR3 is TGTGCCAGCATCCGTAGCGGGAGTGGCGCAGATACGCAGTATTTT.

This chain connects TRBV28 to TRBJ2-7, with 8 bases matching TRBD1. Germline values: CDR1 MDHEN, CDR2 SYDVKM. V lost 4 bases, J lost 5 bases, and 7 bases stayed unmatched. The CDR3 totals 14 residues. The CDR3 loop is CASSSTGGRNEQYF. The CDR3, as DNA: TGTGCCAGCAGTTCAACAGGGGGAAGGAACGAGCAGTACTTC.

This sequence joins TRBV28 and TRBJ1-2, with TRBD1 identical over 9 bases. The CDR3 contains 15 residues. CDR1 and CDR2 from the germline V gene are MDHEN and SYDVKM. V gave up 6 bases and J gave up 8 bases; unmatched junction bases: 13. The CDR3 reads CASSKAVTGGRGYTF. CDR3 in DNA: TGTGCCAGCAGCAAGGCGGTGACAGGGGGTAGAGGCTACACCTTC.

The chain recombines TRBV18 with TRBJ2-7; TRBD1 matches at 7 bases. CDR3 length: 16 residues. Germline-derived CDR1 and CDR2 are KGHSH and LQKENI. J gave up 6 bases and V 5 bases, and 16 bases lay outside the gene matches. Written as DNA, the CDR3 is TGTGCCAGCTCAACCTTACAGGGGAGCAGCTCGGGCGAGCAGTACTTC. It translates to CASSTLQGSSSGEQYF.

This chain connects TRBV6-5 to TRBJ1-2, with 12 bases that match TRBD1. This CDR3 contains 15 residues. Trimming took 5 bases from V and 8 from J; bases not matched to a gene: 9. CDR1 is MNHEY and CDR2 is SVGAGI in the germline V gene. The CDR3 DNA follows: TGTGCCAGCAGTGTCCGGGACAGGGGGCTGGGAGGCTACACCTTC. Translated, it gives CASSVRDRGLGGYTF.

V gene TRBV5-1 combines with J gene TRBJ2-3; no reliable D call. V was shortened by 0 bases and J by 0 bases, with 5 bases between the two germline ends. CDR1 SGHRS and CDR2 YFSETQ come from the germline V gene. The CDR3 runs 14 residues. The CDR3 DNA sequence: TGCGCCAGCAGCTTGGCCCCTAGCACAGATACGCAGTATTTT. Amino acid sequence: CASSLAPSTDTQYF.

The V gene is TRBV7-2, the J gene TRBJ2-1; 8 bases fit TRBD1. J gave up 9 bases and V 2 bases, and 18 bases lay outside the gene matches. Per germline, CDR1 SGHTA and CDR2 FQGNSA. This CDR3 is built from 18 residues. CDR3 bases: TGTGCCAGCAGCTTATTGCCAGGGGTCCGCATAACAGGGGGTGAGCAGTTCTTC. It yields the protein CASSLLPGVRITGGEQFF.

The chain joins TRBV4-1 to TRBJ1-1; D is uncertain. The germline CDR1 and CDR2 sequences are MGHRA and YSYEKL. With 0 bases removed from V and 4 bases from J, the gap between germline ends came to 21 bases. This CDR3 spans 18 amino acids. The chain's CDR3 is CASSQDFGESSWGTEAFF. The CDR3 region has the DNA TGCGCCAGCAGCCAAGATTTCGGGGAAAGTAGTTGGGGCACTGAAGCTTTCTTT.

The chain employs TRBV7-8 and TRBJ1-5; D unclear. Germline loops: CDR1 SGHVS, CDR2 FQNEAQ. This CDR3 is 16 amino acids long. Trimming took off 3 bases at V and 2 bases at J, with 14 bases between the two ends. The CDR3 protein is CASSLEEVLRNQPQHF. CDR3 nucleotide sequence: TGTGCCAGCAGCTTGGAAGAGGTTCTACGCAATCAGCCCCAGCATTTT.